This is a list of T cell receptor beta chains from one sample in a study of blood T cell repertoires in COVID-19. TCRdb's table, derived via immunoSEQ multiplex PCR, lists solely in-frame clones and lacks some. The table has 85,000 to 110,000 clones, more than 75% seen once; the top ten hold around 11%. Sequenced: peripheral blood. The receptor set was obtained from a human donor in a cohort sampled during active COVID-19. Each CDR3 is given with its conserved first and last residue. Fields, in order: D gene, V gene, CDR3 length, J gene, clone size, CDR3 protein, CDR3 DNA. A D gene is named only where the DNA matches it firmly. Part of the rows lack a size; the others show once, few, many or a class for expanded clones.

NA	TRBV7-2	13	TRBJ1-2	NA	CASRGGGVLGYTF	TGTGCCAGCAGAGGCGGAGGGGTCCTCGGCTACACCTTC
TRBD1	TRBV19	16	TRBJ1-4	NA	CASSANYRGPNEKLFF	TGTGCCAGTAGTGCAAATTACAGGGGGCCTAATGAAAAACTGTTTTTT
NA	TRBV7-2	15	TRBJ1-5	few	CASSLQLHSNQPQHF	TGTGCCAGCAGCTTACAGTTACATAGCAATCAGCCCCAGCATTTT
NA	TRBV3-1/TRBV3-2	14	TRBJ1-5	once	CASSHRGGNQPQHF	TGTGCCAGCAGCCACAGGGGTGGCAATCAGCCCCAGCATTTT
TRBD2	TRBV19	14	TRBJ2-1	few	CASIQRGFEGEQFF	TGTGCCAGTATTCAGCGGGGCTTTGAGGGTGAGCAGTTCTTC
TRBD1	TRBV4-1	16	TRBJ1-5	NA	CASSDRDRGSNQPQHF	TGCGCCAGCAGCGACCGGGACAGGGGGAGCAATCAGCCCCAGCATTTT
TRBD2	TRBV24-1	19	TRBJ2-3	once	CATSDSSGAGGRPPDTQYF	TGTGCCACCAGTGACTCCTCCGGGGCGGGGGGCAGGCCCCCAGATACGCAGTATTTT
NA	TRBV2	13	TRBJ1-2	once	CASSHDKAWGYTF	TGTGCCAGCAGTCACGACAAGGCCTGGGGCTACACCTTC
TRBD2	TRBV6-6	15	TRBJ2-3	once	CASSYGRGGSDTQYF	TGTGCCAGCAGTTACGGGCGGGGGGGCTCAGATACGCAGTATTTT
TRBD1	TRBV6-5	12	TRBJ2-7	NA	CASSTRGLGQYF	TGTGCCAGCTCAACGAGGGGGCTCGGGCAGTACTTC
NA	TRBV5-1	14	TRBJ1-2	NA	CASSHDSPNYGYTF	TGCGCCAGCAGCCACGACAGCCCAAACTATGGCTACACCTTC
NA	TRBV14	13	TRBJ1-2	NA	CASSQDYSYGYTF	TGTGCCAGCAGCCAAGATTACAGCTATGGCTACACCTTC
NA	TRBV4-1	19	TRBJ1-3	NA	CASSQDPGVQASAGNTIYF	TGCGCCAGCAGCCAAGATCCCGGGGTTCAGGCGTCTGCTGGAAACACCATATATTTT
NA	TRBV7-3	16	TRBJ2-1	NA	CASSPVRVSSYNEQFF	TGTGCCAGCAGCCCGGTCAGGGTTAGCTCCTACAATGAGCAGTTCTTC
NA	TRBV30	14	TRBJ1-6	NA	CAWSPGHLNSPLHF	TGTGCCTGGAGCCCGGGACACCTTAATTCACCCCTCCACTTT
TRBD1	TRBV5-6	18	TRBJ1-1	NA	CASSSRDRGLLVNTEAFF	TGTGCCAGCAGCTCCCGGGACAGGGGCCTCTTAGTAAACACTGAAGCTTTCTTT
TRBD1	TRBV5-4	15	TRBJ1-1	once	CASSKGQGENTEAFF	TGTGCCAGCAGCAAGGGACAGGGTGAAAACACTGAAGCTTTCTTT
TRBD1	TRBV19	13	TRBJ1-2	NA	CASSPGRDRGVTF	TGTGCCAGTAGTCCCGGGCGGGACAGGGGAGTCACCTTC
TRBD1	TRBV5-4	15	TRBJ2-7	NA	CASSLSGTGVNEQYF	TGTGCCAGCAGCTTGTCCGGGACAGGGGTGAACGAGCAGTACTTC
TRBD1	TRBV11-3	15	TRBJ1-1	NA	CASSKGQGGGTEAFF	TGTGCCAGCAGCAAAGGCCAGGGGGGTGGCACTGAAGCTTTCTTT
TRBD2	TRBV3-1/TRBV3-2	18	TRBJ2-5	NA	CASSQPKGGLAGQETQYF	TGTGCCAGCAGCCAACCTAAGGGGGGACTAGCGGGGCAAGAGACCCAGTACTTC
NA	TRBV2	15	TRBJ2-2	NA	CASSTDSVGTGELFF	TGTGCCAGCAGCACGGACTCGGTAGGCACCGGGGAGCTGTTTTTT
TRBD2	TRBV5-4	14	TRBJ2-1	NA	CASSPRLAGNEQFF	TGTGCCAGCAGCCCCCGGCTAGCGGGGAATGAGCAGTTCTTC
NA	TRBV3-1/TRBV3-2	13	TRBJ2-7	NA	CASSQEASKVQYF	TGTGCCAGCAGCCAAGAAGCTAGTAAGGTGCAGTACTTC
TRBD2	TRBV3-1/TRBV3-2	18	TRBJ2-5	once	CASSHRRPGLAGEETQYF	TGTGCCAGCAGCCATCGTAGGCCCGGACTAGCGGGGGAAGAGACCCAGTACTTC
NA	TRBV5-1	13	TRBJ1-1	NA	CASSLNQDTEAFF	TGCGCCAGCAGCTTGAACCAGGATACTGAAGCTTTCTTT
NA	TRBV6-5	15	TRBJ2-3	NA	CASSPPGLRTDTQYF	TGTGCCAGCAGCCCCCCAGGGTTGAGGACAGATACGCAGTATTTT
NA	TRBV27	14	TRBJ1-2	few	CASSLNRVSGGYTF	TGTGCCAGCAGTTTAAACAGGGTATCAGGTGGCTACACCTTC
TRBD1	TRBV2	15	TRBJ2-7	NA	CASSEALGAGGEQYF	TGTGCCAGCAGTGAAGCGCTTGGGGCAGGGGGCGAGCAGTACTTC
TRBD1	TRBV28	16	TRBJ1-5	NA	CASSDWGQGDNQPQHF	TGTGCCAGCAGCGACTGGGGACAGGGGGACAATCAGCCCCAGCATTTT
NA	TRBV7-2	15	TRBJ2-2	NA	CASSLWAASTGELFF	TGTGCCAGCAGCTTATGGGCAGCAAGCACCGGGGAGCTGTTTTTT
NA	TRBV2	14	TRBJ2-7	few	CASREGANSYEQYF	TGTGCCAGCAGAGAAGGGGCCAACTCCTACGAGCAGTACTTC
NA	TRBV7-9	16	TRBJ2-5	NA	CASSLGGAGQIETQYF	TGTGCCAGCAGCTTAGGCGGGGCCGGTCAGATAGAGACCCAGTACTTC
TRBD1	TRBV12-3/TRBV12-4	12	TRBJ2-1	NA	CASSLTGGEQFF	TGTGCCAGCAGTTTAACAGGGGGCGAGCAGTTCTTC
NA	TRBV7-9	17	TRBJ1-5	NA	CASSLASWPFSNQPQHF	TGTGCCAGCAGCTTAGCGTCGTGGCCGTTTAGCAATCAGCCCCAGCATTTT
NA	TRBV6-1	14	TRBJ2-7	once	CASSEVSGVYEQYF	TGTGCCAGCAGTGAAGTCTCGGGAGTCTACGAGCAGTACTTC
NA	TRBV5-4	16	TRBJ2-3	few	CASSRGVDRLTDTQYF	TGTGCCAGCAGTCGGGGAGTGGACCGACTCACAGATACGCAGTATTTT